This TCR beta chain was found in a study of shared clonotypes between healthy human individuals. About the study: With ages of 18 to 49, the donors were a couple of women and three men. Each donor contributed plates that comprised three CD4 naive, three CD4 memory, two CD8 naive and one CD8 memory.

The method was immunoSEQ multiplex PCR; TCRdb's version includes in-frame clones alone and lacks a portion of them. Here the sample spans hundreds of thousands of clones, just under 97% being singletons. Trimming cost V 0 bases and J 6 bases, with 6 bases left between them. The CDR3 consists of 13 residues. Germline V CDR1 and CDR2: SGHNT, YYREEE (reference sequence). The naive CD8 fraction comprised CD45RO-negative cells positively selected for CCR7 and excluded terminally differentiated effector memory CD45RA+ cells. Whole-study results and caveats: Though the depth was large, rarefaction showed that sorted-subset sequencing was incomplete.

With respect to this clone: Antigen: not known.

The TCR comes from a woman in her 30s in good health. The source material was naive CD8+ T cells sorted from blood. The chain recombines TRBV5-4 with TRBJ2-2; D call uncertain. The CDR3 sequence is CASSLGGSGELFF. Here the CDR3 DNA reads TGTGCCAGCAGCTTGGGTGGGTCCGGGGAGCTGTTTTTT.